The TCR beta chain described here comes from a study of blood T cell repertoires in COVID-19. About the study: From the United States, Italy and Spain came samples of acute and convalescent COVID-19.

Trimming shortened V by 6 bases and J by 6 bases, and 14 bases separated the two germline ends. Germline CDR1 MNHEY, CDR2 SVGAGI. This CDR3 has 13 residues. TCRdb's table, derived via immunoSEQ multiplex PCR, lists solely in-frame clones and lacks some. Of tens of thousands of clones detected, about 90% appear once; the ten largest clones hold roughly a fifth. The sequenced material came from peripheral blood. The chain carries TRBV6-5 and TRBJ1-1, with D unresolved. This clonotype was sampled from a man older than 75 with acute or convalescent COVID-19. CDR3 amino acids: CASSLTGLAEAFF. DNA for the CDR3: TGTGCCAGCAGCCTGACGGGGTTGGCTGAAGCTTTCTTT.